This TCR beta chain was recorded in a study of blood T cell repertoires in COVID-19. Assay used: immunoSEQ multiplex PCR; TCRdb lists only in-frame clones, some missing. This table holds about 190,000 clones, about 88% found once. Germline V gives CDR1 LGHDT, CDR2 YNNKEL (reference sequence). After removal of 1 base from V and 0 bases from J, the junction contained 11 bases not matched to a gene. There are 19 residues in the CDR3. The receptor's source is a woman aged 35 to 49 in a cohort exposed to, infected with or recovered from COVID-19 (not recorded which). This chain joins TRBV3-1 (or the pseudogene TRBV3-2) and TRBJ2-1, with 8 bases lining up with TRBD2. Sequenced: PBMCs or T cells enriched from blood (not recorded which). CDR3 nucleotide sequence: TGTGCCAGCAGCCAAGGAAAATTAAGCGGGGGTAGCTCCTACAATGAGCAGTTCTTC. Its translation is CASSQGKLSGGSSYNEQFF.